This TCR beta chain was recorded in a study of T cells after yellow fever vaccination. The CDR3 is 15 amino acids. The V segment lost 3 bases and the J segment 4 bases; nucleotides outside the gene matches: 6. Germline-derived CDR1 and CDR2 are DFQATT and SNEGSKA (reference sequence). Each CDR3 protein gets one entry after TCRdb re-called the 5' RACE reads with MiXCR. The sample shows over 10,000 distinct CDR3 sequences, roughly 5.8% of them seen only once. This clonotype was observed many times. This chain uses TRBV20-1 with TRBJ2-1, with TRBD2 matching 10 bases. The sample consisted of PBMCs, either bulk or a sorted T-cell subset (CD4+, CD8+, memory, or dextramer-sorted; not recorded which), taken on the day of the yellow fever booster vaccination. The sequence came from a man aged 25 to 40 who received the YFV17D yellow fever vaccine. The CDR3 DNA reads TGCAGTGCTAGTCCCCTAGCGGGAGCTTACAATGAGCAGTTCTTC. Translation gives CSASPLAGAYNEQFF.